The 9 T cell receptor beta chains reported below all come from one sample, sequenced in a study of CXCR3-negative and CXCR3-positive naive CD8 T cells. Each TRB cDNA library was prepared by 5' RACE (with UMI labels). With the 5' RACE reads reprocessed, TCRdb shows one record per CDR3 protein and no DNA. This sample's table has about 110,000 distinct CDR3 sequences. The antigens for these receptors are not known. Whole-study results and caveats: The study found more hydrophobic TRB CDR3s in CXCR3-positive naive cells than in CXCR3-negative naive cells.

The specimen sequenced was naive CXCR3+ CD8+ T cells from blood. Subset denoted: CD45RO-CCR7+CD27+CD95- naive CD8+ T cells expressing CXCR3 (TNR3+). The receptors derive from a human donor in good health. Some clones in this sample may be carry-over from other donors' samples.

The chain joins TRBV5-1 to TRBJ2-1; TCRdb gives TRBD2 as the D gene, but with no DNA this cannot be confirmed. This CDR3 spans 15 amino acids. The germline V gene has CDR1 SGHRS and CDR2 YFSETQ. The CDR3 spells CASSFGTNSYNEQFF.

This chain uses TRBV28 with TRBJ1-4. The CDR3 covers 14 residues. Germline lookup yields CDR1 MDHEN and CDR2 SYDVKM. CDR3 in amino acids: CASSLTDLNEKLFF.

This sequence joins TRBV7-9 and TRBJ1-2. CDR1 SEHNR and CDR2 FQNEAQ come from the germline V gene (reference sequence). The CDR3 extends over 15 amino acids. The CDR3 protein is CASSPDRLSAYGYTF.

The V call is TRBV7-9, the J call TRBJ2-1. The germline V gene has CDR1 SEHNR and CDR2 FQNEAQ (reference sequence). CDR3 size: 12 residues. The CDR3 sequence is CASRKADNEQFF.

V is TRBV28 and J is TRBJ2-5. Germline V gives CDR1 MDHEN, CDR2 SYDVKM. The CDR3 runs to 15 residues. CDR3 sequence reads: CASGDVESSQETQYF.

This chain connects TRBV2 to TRBJ2-7; absent DNA, TCRdb's TRBD2 call cannot be checked. This CDR3 has 13 amino acids. Germline V CDR1 and CDR2: SNHLY, FYNNEI. This CDR3 is CASSVAGPNEQYF. The full variable domain, its missing parts supplied by reference TRBV2 and TRBJ2-7, is EPEVTQTPSHQVTQMGQEVILRCVPISNHLYFYWYRQILGQKVEFLVSFYNNEISEKSEIFDDQFSVERPDGSNFTLKIRSTKLEDSAMYFCASSVAGPNEQYFGPGTRLTVT.

CDR3 amino acids: CASSLAPLAGPHNEQFF. The chain joins TRBV5-1 to TRBJ2-1; TCRdb gives TRBD2 as the D gene, but with no DNA this cannot be confirmed. The CDR3 contains 17 residues. Germline V gene data show CDR1 as SGHRS and CDR2 as YFSETQ.

The V and J genes are TRBV19 and TRBJ2-5; TCRdb names TRBD2, which stays unverified in the absence of DNA. This CDR3 spans 13 amino acids. The V gene's germline CDR1 is LNHDA and CDR2 SQIVND (reference sequence). The CDR3 sequence: CASSIGGLETQYF.

The chain uses TRBV5-1 and TRBJ2-1; there is no DNA to check the TCRdb D call of TRBD1. The germline CDR1 and CDR2 sequences are SGHRS and YFSETQ. The CDR3 covers 14 residues. CDR3 region: CASSPYRGANEQFF.